The 27 T cell receptor beta chains in this list originate from one sample, sequenced in a study of lymphopenia after photon versus proton radiotherapy. The data were produced by immunoSEQ multiplex PCR, yet TCRdb's version contains in-frame clones alone and is incomplete. The sample includes some 64,000 clones, about nine tenths of them seen just once. Sequenced here: peripheral blood, sampled from a patient treated with proton-based radiotherapy. All receptors come from a man of 80 years or more with esophageal cancer.

V is TRBV7-9 and J is TRBJ1-1; 7 nucleotides align to TRBD1. Germline V CDR1 and CDR2: SEHNR, FQNEAQ (reference sequence). This CDR3 has 17 amino acids. V was clipped by 2 bases and J by 1 base; unmatched bases: 10. CDR3 bases: TGTGCCAGCAGCTTAATCCCCTGGGGACAGAAGAACACTGAAGCTTTCTTT. It yields the protein CASSLIPWGQKNTEAFF.

This chain links TRBV20-1 with TRBJ2-3; D gene unclear. From germline, CDR1 is DFQATT and CDR2 SNEGSKA (reference sequence). Trimming shortened V by 6 bases and J by 2 bases, and 6 bases separated the two germline ends. The CDR3 spans 11 residues. As DNA, the CDR3 is TGCAGTGCGGGCCTCACAGATACGCAGTATTTT. Translating it yields CSAGLTDTQYF.

This CDR3 is CASSSGGLAGGNEQFF. The CDR3 DNA is TGTGCCAGTAGTTCAGGGGGACTAGCGGGCGGCAATGAGCAGTTCTTC. The V gene is TRBV19, the J gene TRBJ2-1, with 12 bases lining up with TRBD2. CDR3 length: 16 residues. V shed 5 bases, J shed 6 bases, and the junction held 8 bases outside the gene matches. From germline, CDR1 is LNHDA and CDR2 SQIVND (reference sequence).

V and J are TRBV5-4 and TRBJ1-2; 10 nucleotides agree with TRBD1. Germline CDR1 reads SGHNT; CDR2 reads YYREEE (reference sequence). This CDR3 is 15 amino acids long. The V and J ends lost 5 bases and 4 bases, in that order; junction bases with no gene match: 8. CDR3 sequence (DNA): TGTGCCAGCAGTCCGGACGGGACAGGGGCCTATGGCTACACCTTC. Translated, it gives CASSPDGTGAYGYTF.

V and J are TRBV11-2 and TRBJ2-5, with 7 bases matching TRBD1. CDR1 SGHAT and CDR2 FQNNGV come from the germline V gene. This CDR3 has 15 residues. The J segment lost 2 bases and the V segment lost 1 base, leaving 4 bases of the junction unmatched. This CDR3 reads CASSLGDRAQETQYF. The CDR3 DNA sequence: TGTGCCAGCAGCTTAGGAGACAGGGCTCAAGAGACCCAGTACTTC.

Many counts were recorded for this clone. V is TRBV7-9 and J is TRBJ1-5; TRBD1 is a possible D gene (5 bases). The CDR3 totals 14 residues. Germline values: CDR1 SEHNR, CDR2 FQNEAQ (reference sequence). Trimming left V 7 bases short and J 1 base short, with 11 bases between. Here the CDR3 reads CASMAGGSNQPQHF. Here the CDR3 DNA reads TGTGCCAGCATGGCGGGGGGGAGCAATCAGCCCCAGCATTTT.

The V and J genes are TRBV12-5 and TRBJ2-1, with 10 bases identical to TRBD2. Trimming removed 3 bases from V and 2 bases from J; junction bases left unmatched: 22. Germline V gene data show CDR1 as LGHNT and CDR2 as FRNRAP. This CDR3 is 22 amino acids long. CDR3 protein: CASGFFPGLAVLERGAYNEQFF. CDR3 sequence (DNA): TGTGCTAGTGGTTTTTTTCCCGGACTAGCGGTCTTGGAGCGGGGCGCCTACAATGAGCAGTTCTTC. Based on the CDR3 plus reference TRBV12-5 and TRBJ2-1, the full variable domain is DARVTQTPRHKVTEMGQEVTMRCQPILGHNTVFWYRQTMMQGLELLAYFRNRAPLDDSGMPKDRFSAEMPDATLATLKIQPSEPRDSAVYFCASGFFPGLAVLERGAYNEQFFGPGTRLTVL.

V and J are TRBV19 and TRBJ1-2; D not resolved. V was trimmed by 0 bases and J by 4 bases, leaving 15 bases between them. Germline V lookup: CDR1 LNHDA, CDR2 SQIVND (reference sequence). The CDR3 loop spans 16 amino acids. CDR3 residues: CASSIERVGSGYGYTF. The CDR3 coding sequence is TGTGCCAGTAGTATAGAGAGGGTGGGTAGTGGCTATGGCTACACCTTC. The whole variable domain, filled in from reference TRBV19 and TRBJ1-2, reads DGGITQSPKYLFRKEGQNVTLSCEQNLNHDAMYWYRQDPGQGLRLIYYSQIVNDFQKGDIAEGYSVSREKKESFPLTVTSAQKNPTAFYLCASSIERVGSGYGYTFGSGTRLTVV.

The chain has TRBV7-9 and TRBJ1-1, with TRBD1 matching 9 bases. This CDR3 has 12 amino acids. Trimming at V came to 3 bases and at J to 8 bases, leaving 1 base not matched to a gene. Germline loops: CDR1 SEHNR, CDR2 FQNEAQ (reference sequence). CDR3 sequence (DNA): TGTGCCAGCAGCTTGGGACAGGGAGAAGCTTTCTTT. Its protein is CASSLGQGEAFF.

For the CDR3, the DNA is TGTGCCAGCAGCGCGGTTGTTGAAGCTTTCTTT. Translation: CASSAVVEAFF. The J gene is TRBJ1-1, the V gene TRBV9; no clear D. The CDR3 is 11 residues long. The germline CDR1 and CDR2 sequences are SGDLS and YYNGEE. Trimming removed 3 bases from V and 7 bases from J, with 7 bases in between.

The rearrangement joins TRBV10-2 to TRBJ1-1; D possibly corresponds to TRBD1 (6 bases). Trimming removed 2 bases from V and 5 bases from J, with 15 bases in between. This CDR3 has 15 amino acids. Per the germline V gene, CDR1 is WSHSY and CDR2 is SAAADI. This CDR3 is CASSEGWGLGTEAFF. The CDR3 DNA reads TGCGCCAGCAGTGAGGGGTGGGGGCTGGGTACTGAAGCTTTCTTT.

This clone was found a few times. The chain combines TRBV6-5 with TRBJ1-5; no clear D. CDR1 and CDR2 from the germline V gene are MNHEY and SVGAGI. The CDR3 spans 14 residues. V lost 3 bases, J lost 3 bases, and 9 bases lay in between. The CDR3 region is CASSYMGINQPQHF. The CDR3, as DNA: TGTGCCAGCAGTTATATGGGGATCAATCAGCCCCAGCATTTT.

The chain couples TRBV5-6 to TRBJ1-2; D not resolved. The CDR3 spans 14 residues. Trimming stripped 1 base from V and 2 bases from J, with 9 bases between. Germline lookup yields CDR1 SGHDT and CDR2 YYEEEE. The CDR3 DNA reads TGTGCCAGCAGCTTGCCCCAGGTGAACTATGGCTACACCTTC. It encodes CASSLPQVNYGYTF.

The V gene is TRBV19, the J gene TRBJ2-1; 9 bases line up with TRBD2. This CDR3 has 16 amino acids. From germline, CDR1 is LNHDA and CDR2 SQIVND (reference sequence). Unmatched junction bases numbered 7, after V lost 3 bases and J lost 4 bases. CDR3 in amino acids: CASSIISGRTYNEQFF. The CDR3 nucleotides are TGTGCCAGTAGTATCATCAGCGGGAGGACATACAATGAGCAGTTCTTC. Together with reference TRBV19 and TRBJ2-1, the CDR3 gives the full variable domain: DGGITQSPKYLFRKEGQNVTLSCEQNLNHDAMYWYRQDPGQGLRLIYYSQIVNDFQKGDIAEGYSVSREKKESFPLTVTSAQKNPTAFYLCASSIISGRTYNEQFFGPGTRLTVL.

The genes are TRBV7-8 and TRBJ1-3, with D uncertain. Trimming shortened V by 0 bases and J by 7 bases, and 7 bases separated the two germline ends. The length of the CDR3 is 13 residues. Germline-derived CDR1 and CDR2 are SGHVS and FQNEAQ. CDR3 in DNA: TGTGCCAGCAGCTTAGCCGCTCTGAACACCATATATTTT. Residues: CASSLAALNTIYF.

The chain combines TRBV4-3 with TRBJ1-2; weak D call: TRBD1 (6 bases). Per germline, CDR1 LGHNA and CDR2 YSLEER. CDR3 length equals 16 residues. With 2 bases removed from V and 4 bases from J, the gap between germline ends came to 17 bases. The DNA for the CDR3 is TGCGCCAGCAGCCAACGGCGGCGGGGGCGGGTCTATGGCTACACCTTC. Residues: CASSQRRRGRVYGYTF.

This sequence joins TRBV19 and TRBJ1-1; D remains unclear. Germline V lookup: CDR1 LNHDA, CDR2 SQIVND (reference sequence). V shed 7 bases and J shed 7 bases, with 16 bases lying between them. This CDR3 spans 13 amino acids. Here the CDR3 reads CASTPPLGSEAFF. The CDR3, as DNA: TGTGCCAGTACCCCCCCGCTGGGCAGTGAAGCTTTCTTT.

V usage is TRBV11-2 and J usage is TRBJ2-7; TRBD2 agrees at 8 bases. The CDR3 spans 12 residues. The trim removed 4 bases at V and 7 bases at J, leaving 3 bases unmatched. Per germline, CDR1 SGHAT and CDR2 FQNNGV. In nucleotides, the CDR3 is TGTGCCAGCAGCTCTAGCGGGTCGGAGCAGTACTTC. Amino acid sequence: CASSSSGSEQYF.

The J gene is TRBJ2-3, the V gene TRBV6-1, with TRBD2 identical over 11 bases. J lost 1 base, V lost 4 bases, and 4 bases had no gene match. Per germline, CDR1 MNHNS and CDR2 SASEGT. The CDR3 is made up of 16 amino acids. The CDR3 nucleotides read TGTGCCAGCAGTGTTAGCGGGGGGGCTCGCACAGATACGCAGTATTTT. Translated, it gives CASSVSGGARTDTQYF.

The gene calls are TRBV25-1 and TRBJ2-2; a weak D match, TRBD2 (5 bases). The germline CDR1 and CDR2 sequences are MGHDK and SYGVNS. Between the trimmed V and J ends, which lost 3 bases and 4 bases, there was a span of 9 bases. The CDR3 length is 14 residues. DNA of the CDR3: TGTGCCAGCAGTGATGACCGGGGCACCGGGGAGCTGTTTTTT. Protein product: CASSDDRGTGELFF.

V usage is TRBV19 and J usage is TRBJ2-5, with a possible D match to TRBD1 (6 bases). The J call is doubtful: the DNA matches TRBJ2-7 better. The CDR3 is 11 residues long. CDR1 is LNHDA, CDR2 SQIVND, per germline (reference sequence). In DNA form, the CDR3 reads TGTGCCACCCAGGGGTACTACGAGCAGTACTTC. Translation gives CATQGYYEQYF.

V and J are TRBV7-2 and TRBJ2-1, with D hard to call. Deletions cut 2 bases from V and 5 bases from J, with 10 bases between. Germline V gene lookup returns CDR1 SGHTA and CDR2 FQGNSA. The CDR3 totals 14 residues. CDR3 sequence reads: CASSLSTAHNEQFF. The CDR3 nucleotides are TGTGCCAGCAGCTTAAGCACAGCACACAATGAGCAGTTCTTC.

This clone was seen just once. The DNA of the CDR3 is TGTGCCAGCAGCTCCTCCGTTGGTGTGGGTGAGCAGTTCTTC. Protein: CASSSSVGVGEQFF. The chain joins TRBV7-9 to TRBJ2-1; D is unresolved. Germline-derived CDR1 and CDR2 are SEHNR and FQNEAQ (reference sequence). The ends were cut back, 4 bases at V and 9 bases at J, with 16 bases in the middle. This CDR3 spans 14 amino acids.

This sequence joins TRBV29-1 and TRBJ2-7; perhaps D is TRBD1 or TRBD2 (5 bases each). CDR3 length: 12 residues. CDR1 is SQVTM and CDR2 is ANQGSEA in the germline V gene. V dropped 7 bases and J dropped 2 bases, with 12 bases sitting between them. CDR3 sequence (DNA): TGCAGCGCCGGGGCCGATACCTACGAGCAGTACTTC. Residues: CSAGADTYEQYF.

The J gene is TRBJ1-2, the V gene TRBV29-1; D is perhaps TRBD1 (6 bases). Germline lookup yields CDR1 SQVTM and CDR2 ANQGSEA. The CDR3 covers 14 residues. V was clipped by 3 bases and J by 8 bases, with 19 bases between them. The CDR3 loop reads CSVDGQYRFGGYTF. CDR3 nucleotide sequence: TGCAGCGTTGACGGACAGTACCGTTTCGGGGGCTACACCTTC.

The rearrangement joins TRBV27 to TRBJ2-5; D gene unclear. CDR1 is MNHEY, CDR2 SMNVEV, per germline (reference sequence). The V and J ends lost 6 bases and 5 bases respectively, with 10 bases between them. This CDR3 has 12 amino acids. The CDR3 protein is CASSSLGETQYF. CDR3 bases: TGTGCCAGCAGCTCACTCGGGGAGACCCAGTACTTC.

The V call is TRBV7-9, the J call TRBJ1-1; 7 positions agree with TRBD1. The V gene end was trimmed by 4 bases and the J gene end by 3 bases; junction bases not matched to a gene: 5. CDR3 length: 14 amino acids. Germline loops: CDR1 SEHNR, CDR2 FQNEAQ (reference sequence). This CDR3 reads CASSSQTGDTEAFF. For the CDR3, the DNA is TGTGCCAGCAGCTCCCAAACAGGGGACACTGAAGCTTTCTTT.